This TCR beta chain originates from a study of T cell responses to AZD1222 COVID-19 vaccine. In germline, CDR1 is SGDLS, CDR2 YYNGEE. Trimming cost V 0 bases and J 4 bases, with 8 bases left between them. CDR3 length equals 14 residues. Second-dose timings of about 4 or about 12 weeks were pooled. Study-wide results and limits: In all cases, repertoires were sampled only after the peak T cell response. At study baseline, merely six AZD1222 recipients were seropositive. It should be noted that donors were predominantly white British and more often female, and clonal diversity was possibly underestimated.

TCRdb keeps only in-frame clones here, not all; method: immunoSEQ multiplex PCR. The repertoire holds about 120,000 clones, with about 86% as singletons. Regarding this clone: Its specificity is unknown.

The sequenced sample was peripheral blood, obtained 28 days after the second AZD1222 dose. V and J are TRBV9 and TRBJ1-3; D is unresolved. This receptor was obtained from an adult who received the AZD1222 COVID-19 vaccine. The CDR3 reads CASSVEAGGNTIYF. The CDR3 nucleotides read TGTGCCAGCAGCGTAGAAGCCGGAGGAAACACCATATATTTT.